This T cell receptor beta chain comes out of a study of OX40 agonist ivuxolimab in advanced cancers. About the investigation overall: The costimulatory receptor OX40 (CD134) was targeted by ivuxolimab, a fully human IgG2 agonistic monoclonal antibody. Intravenous ivuxolimab was administered to patients every 2 weeks at six dose levels: 0.01, 0.1, 0.3, 1.5, 3 and 10 mg/kg. Of the roughly 51 dose-escalation patients, hepatocellular carcinoma was present in around 20, melanoma in around 15, renal cell carcinoma in 9 and head and neck cancer in 9. The dose-escalation cohort was roughly 87% male with a mean age of about 54 years, ranging from about 20 to 80. Prior anti-PD-1, anti-PD-L1 or anti-CTLA-4 therapy was permitted, and checkpoint inhibitors had been received by 40% to 50% of dose-escalation patients. Partial responses were achieved by three dose-escalation patients, of whom one had hepatocellular carcinoma and two had cutaneous melanoma. Peripheral TCRbeta sequencing was intended to test whether TCR sequence diversity was altered and clonal T-cell expansion was caused by ivuxolimab. The paper covers the monotherapy dose-escalation part of the phase I ivuxolimab trial, which included N of about 56 patients.

Inclusive of the bounding cysteine and phenylalanine, the CDR3 is 14 residues long. The sequence is cut down to CDR3 DNA, 42 bases in frame from base 1. Trimming accounts for 6 bases at V and 4 bases at J, while the number of junction bases matched to no gene is 5. CDR1 is given as PRHDT and CDR2 as FYEKMQ, both from the germline V gene (reference sequence). The trial excluded patients who had a history of autoimmune disease or who were on systemic immunosuppression. Peripheral blood for TCR sequencing was drawn from every dose cohort at baseline, at cycle 4 day 1 and at cycle 7 day 1. Samples were obtained from an open-label, multicenter, first-in-human phase I dose-escalation trial of ivuxolimab. Adults with locally advanced or metastatic melanoma, renal cell carcinoma, hepatocellular carcinoma or head and neck squamous cell carcinoma were enrolled in the trial. Before TCR sequencing, CD4+ and CD8+ T cells were separately sorted from peripheral blood.

For sequencing of the TCRbeta CDR3 region, genomic DNA was extracted from the sorted cells. The immunoSEQ Assay was used to sequence the TCRbeta CDR3 regions. Imported from immuneACCESS, the table was reduced by TCRdb to in-frame sequences with V and J called. These copies leave out some clones; in studies compared against another copy, an unresolved V gene accounts for under half, and the cause of the remainder is not known. The sample profile shows about 45,000 clones; around nine tenths of them were found once. The ten largest account for about 13% of the sample. A word on this clone: No cognate antigen has been identified for it. Base qualities are not at hand, and no much larger clone is one base apart.

The investigation overall reported the following: Low levels of normalized T-cell clonal expansion were also shown by some nonresponding patients. In partial responders in the 0.1-3.0 mg/kg groups, normalized peripheral clonal expansion was found to be among the lowest, especially among CD8+ T cells. The antigen specificity of the peripheral T cells that underwent clonal expansion was not determined. At doses of 0.1 to 3.0 mg/kg, clonal expansion of both CD4+ and CD8+ blood T cells was observed from baseline to week 6. After ivuxolimab, CD8+ T cells had more expanded clones than CD4+ T cells on average.

Here the chain combines TRBV13 and TRBJ2-7; 11 bases in the middle match TRBD1. The source was CD4+ or CD8+ T cells sorted from blood, collected in a trial of the OX40 agonist ivuxolimab. The sequence was collected from an adult with an advanced solid tumor such as melanoma, head and neck, liver or kidney cancer. The CDR3 amino acid sequence is: CASSPRDRGYEQYF. In nucleotides, the sequence is TGTGCCAGCAGTCCCCGGGACAGGGGGTACGAGCAGTACTTC.